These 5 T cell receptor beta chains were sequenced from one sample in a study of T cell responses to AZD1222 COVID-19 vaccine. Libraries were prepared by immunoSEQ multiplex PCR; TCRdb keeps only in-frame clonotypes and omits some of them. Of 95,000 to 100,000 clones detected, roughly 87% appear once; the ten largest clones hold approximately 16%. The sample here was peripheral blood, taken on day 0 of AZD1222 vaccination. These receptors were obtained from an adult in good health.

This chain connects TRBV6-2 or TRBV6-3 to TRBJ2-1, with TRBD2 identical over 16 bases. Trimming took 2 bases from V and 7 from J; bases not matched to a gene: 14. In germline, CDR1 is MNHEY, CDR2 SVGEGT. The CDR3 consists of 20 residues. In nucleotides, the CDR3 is TGTGCCAGCAGTTACCCGGGACTAGCGGGAGGGCCCGGGTCTCTAAATGAGCAGTTCTTC. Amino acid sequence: CASSYPGLAGGPGSLNEQFF.

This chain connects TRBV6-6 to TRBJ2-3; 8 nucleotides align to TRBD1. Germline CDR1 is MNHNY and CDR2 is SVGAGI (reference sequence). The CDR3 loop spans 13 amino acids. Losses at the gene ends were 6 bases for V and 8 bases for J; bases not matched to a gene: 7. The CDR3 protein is CASSRGTGGTQYF. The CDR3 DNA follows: TGTGCCAGCAGCCGAGGGACAGGAGGTACGCAGTATTTT.

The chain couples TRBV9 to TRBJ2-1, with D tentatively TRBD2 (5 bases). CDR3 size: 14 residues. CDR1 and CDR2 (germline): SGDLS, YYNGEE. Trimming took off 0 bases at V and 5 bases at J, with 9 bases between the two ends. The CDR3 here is CASSVDGRDNEQFF. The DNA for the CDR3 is TGTGCCAGCAGCGTAGATGGGAGAGACAATGAGCAGTTCTTC.

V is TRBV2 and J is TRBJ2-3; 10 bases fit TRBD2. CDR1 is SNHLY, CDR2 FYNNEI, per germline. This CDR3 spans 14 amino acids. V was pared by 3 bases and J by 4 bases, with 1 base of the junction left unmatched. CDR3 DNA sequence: TGTGCCAGCAGTGAGGGACTAGCGTCAGATACGCAGTATTTT. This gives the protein CASSEGLASDTQYF.

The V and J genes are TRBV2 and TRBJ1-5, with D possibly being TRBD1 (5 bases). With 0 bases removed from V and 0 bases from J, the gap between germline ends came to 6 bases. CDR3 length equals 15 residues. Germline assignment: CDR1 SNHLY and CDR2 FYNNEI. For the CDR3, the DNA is TGTGCCAGCAGTGAAGCGGGGCTTAGCAATCAGCCCCAGCATTTT. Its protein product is CASSEAGLSNQPQHF.